This TCR beta chain was observed in a study of CD8+CD57+ T cells in acquired aplastic anemia. Findings and limits, study-wide: In common between the patients and the controls were nearly 30 CD8+ CDR3 sequences.

CD8+CD57+ cell expansion had been shown by flow cytometry in patients chosen for sequencing. Patients were treatment-naive when blood was sampled. The CDR3 has 16 amino acids. Germline V gene sequence: CDR1 MRHNA, CDR2 SNTAGT. V shed 2 bases, J shed 4 bases, and the junction held 1 base outside the gene matches. This clonotype was counted many times. Its antigen is as yet unknown. Profiling that covered TCR beta VDJ and CDR3 relied on genomic DNA as its template. MiXCR, run by TCRdb on the reads, gives a single entry per CDR3 protein. This table holds about 150,000 distinct CDR3 sequences, around half found once.

The chain carries TRBV6-4 and TRBJ2-2; 13 bases match TRBD2. The receptor comes from a human donor with aplastic anemia. Sequenced sample: sorted CD4+, CD8+, or CD8+CD57+ T cells (not recorded which) from PBMCs. In nucleotides, the CDR3 is TGTGCCAGCAGTGACACTAGCGGGGGGGCCACCGGGGAGCTGTTTTTT. This gives the protein CASSDTSGGATGELFF.